What follows describes a single T cell receptor (beta chain). Its antigen is not identified. Other DNA sequences within the sample encode an identical CDR3. These data originate in a study of cytomegalovirus exposure and HLA in healthy donors. Overall study results and limits: In a later analysis, at a false discovery rate of 0.05, about 16,000 TCR beta sequences matched HLA alleles. Earlier analysis yielded a pattern in which most TCR beta V segments were productive about 87% or about 30% of the time. Researchers had no immune exposure information except CMV serostatus available.

The PCR contained 60 Vbeta and 13 Jbeta primers. Using immunoSEQ multiplex PCR, the repertoire was profiled, and TCRdb retains in-frame clones only, with some absent. The sample has some 180,000 clones; around 76% are singletons. Sequenced: PBMCs. This receptor was taken from a woman in her 30s in good health and CMV-seropositive.

The CDR3 DNA sequence: TGCAGTGCCCGGAGAGGAGAGACCCAGTACTTC. It specifies CSARRGETQYF. V is TRBV20-1 and J is TRBJ2-5; D is undetermined. Between the trimmed V and J ends, which lost 6 bases and 4 bases, there was a span of 9 bases. The CDR3 loop spans 11 amino acids. Per the germline V gene, CDR1 is DFQATT and CDR2 is SNEGSKA (reference sequence).